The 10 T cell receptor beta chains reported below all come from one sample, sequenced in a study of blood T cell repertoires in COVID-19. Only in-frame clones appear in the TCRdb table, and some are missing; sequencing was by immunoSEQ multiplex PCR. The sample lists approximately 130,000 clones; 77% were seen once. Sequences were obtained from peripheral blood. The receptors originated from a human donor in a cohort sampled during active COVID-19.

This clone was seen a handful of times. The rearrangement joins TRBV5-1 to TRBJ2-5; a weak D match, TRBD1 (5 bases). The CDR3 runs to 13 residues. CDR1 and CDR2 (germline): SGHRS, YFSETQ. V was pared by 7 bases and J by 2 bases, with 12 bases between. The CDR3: CASATGDQETQYF. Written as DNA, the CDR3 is TGCGCCAGCGCAACAGGTGATCAAGAGACCCAGTACTTC.

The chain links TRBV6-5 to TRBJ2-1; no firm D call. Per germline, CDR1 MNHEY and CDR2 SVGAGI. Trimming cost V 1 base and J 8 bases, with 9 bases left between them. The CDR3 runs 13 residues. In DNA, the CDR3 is TGTGCCAGCAGTTACTACGCCGGGTATGAGCAGTTCTTC. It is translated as CASSYYAGYEQFF.

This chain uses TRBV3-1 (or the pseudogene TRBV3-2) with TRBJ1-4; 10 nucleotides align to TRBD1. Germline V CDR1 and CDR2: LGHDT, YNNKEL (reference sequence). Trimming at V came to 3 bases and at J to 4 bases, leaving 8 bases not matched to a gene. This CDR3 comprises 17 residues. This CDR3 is CASSHPGTGAINEKLFF. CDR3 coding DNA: TGTGCCAGCAGCCATCCCGGGACAGGGGCCATTAATGAAAAACTGTTTTTT.

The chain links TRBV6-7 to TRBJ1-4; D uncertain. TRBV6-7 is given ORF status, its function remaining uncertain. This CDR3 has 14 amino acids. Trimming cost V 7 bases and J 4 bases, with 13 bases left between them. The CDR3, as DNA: TGTGCCAGCATCATGGCCGGCGGTAATGAAAAACTGTTTTTT. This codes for CASIMAGGNEKLFF.

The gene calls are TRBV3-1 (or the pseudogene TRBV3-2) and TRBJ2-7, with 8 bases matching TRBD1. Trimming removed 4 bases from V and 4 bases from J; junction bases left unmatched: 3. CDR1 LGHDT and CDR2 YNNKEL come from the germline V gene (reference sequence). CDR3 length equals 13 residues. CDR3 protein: CASSPRTGYEQYF. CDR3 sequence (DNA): TGTGCCAGCAGCCCCCGGACAGGGTACGAGCAGTACTTC.

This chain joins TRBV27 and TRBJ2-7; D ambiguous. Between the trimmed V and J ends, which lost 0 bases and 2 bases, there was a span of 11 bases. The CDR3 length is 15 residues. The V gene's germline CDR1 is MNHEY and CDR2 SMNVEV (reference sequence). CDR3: CASSLSMSATYEQYF. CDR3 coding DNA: TGTGCCAGCAGTTTATCGATGAGCGCAACCTACGAGCAGTACTTC.

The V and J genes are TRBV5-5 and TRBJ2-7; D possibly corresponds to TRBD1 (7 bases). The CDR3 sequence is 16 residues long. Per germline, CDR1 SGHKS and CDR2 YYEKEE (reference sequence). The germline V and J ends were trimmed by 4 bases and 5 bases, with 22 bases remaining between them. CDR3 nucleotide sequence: TGTGCCAGCAGCCCCGAAGGGGGCGGGGCCCGCCACGAGCAGTACTTC. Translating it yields CASSPEGGGARHEQYF.

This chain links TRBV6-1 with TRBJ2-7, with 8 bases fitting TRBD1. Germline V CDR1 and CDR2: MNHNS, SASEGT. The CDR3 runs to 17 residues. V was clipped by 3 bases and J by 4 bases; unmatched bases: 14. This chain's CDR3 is CASSEFSGGAIDYEQYF. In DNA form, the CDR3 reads TGTGCCAGCAGTGAGTTTTCAGGGGGCGCCATTGATTACGAGCAGTACTTC.

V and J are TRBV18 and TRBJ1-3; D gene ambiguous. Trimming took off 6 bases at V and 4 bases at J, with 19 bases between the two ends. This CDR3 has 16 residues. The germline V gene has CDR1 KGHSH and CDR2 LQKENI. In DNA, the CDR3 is TGTGCCAGCTCCCTCGGTCCTAAACTGCAAGGAAACACCATATATTTT. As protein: CASSLGPKLQGNTIYF.

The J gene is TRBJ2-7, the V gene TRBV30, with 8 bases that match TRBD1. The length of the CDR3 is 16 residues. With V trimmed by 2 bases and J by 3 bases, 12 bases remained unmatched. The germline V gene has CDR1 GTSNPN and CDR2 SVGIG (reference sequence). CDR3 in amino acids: CAWSTSAGGNYYEQYF. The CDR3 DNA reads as TGTGCCTGGAGTACCTCAGCAGGGGGCAATTACTACGAGCAGTACTTC.